This section outlines one TCR beta chain sequence together with its context. This sample was taken from a study of blood T cells in healthy people across ages. A second PCR, run for 7 to 11 cycles, used a sample-barcoded 5' primer plus a J-beta primer mix. TCRdb recomputed calls from the 5' RACE reads with MiXCR, one row per CDR3 protein. The sample carries about 1.1 million distinct CDR3 sequences, around two fifths recorded once. The CDR3 extends over 13 amino acids. Germline-derived CDR1 and CDR2 are SGDLS and YYNGEE. Between the trimmed V and J ends, which lost 2 bases and 6 bases, there was a span of 10 bases.

Sequenced input: blood. This chain connects TRBV9 to TRBJ2-3; D remains unclear. The receptor was derived from a man between 18 and 35 years old in good health. This CDR3 reads CASSVISPDTQYF. The CDR3, as DNA: TGTGCCAGCAGCGTGATCAGCCCCGATACGCAGTATTTT.